This TCR beta chain comes out of a study of cytomegalovirus exposure and HLA in healthy donors (dated by TCRdb to the late 2010s). In terms of the full investigation: In an earlier analysis of fewer than 750 of the donors, about 270 Gb of sequence data and 90 million to 120 million unique TCR beta sequences from 150 million to 200 million T cells were reported. All discovery cohort repertoires had been generated using a single sequencing platform. An earlier analysis of several hundred of the donors applied high-throughput TCR beta sequencing to assess whether each TCR beta V gene segment acted as functional or pseudogenic. In addition to the first cohort of several hundred subjects, a separate validation cohort of around 110 different subjects was used. The study aimed to test whether cataloging public T cell receptors could reveal signatures of past pathogen exposure. To predict cytomegalovirus infection status, the study brought together high-throughput TCR immunosequencing, statistical association of individual TCRs with disease status, and machine learning. The study used immunosequencing to profile the T cell repertoires of approximately 640 subjects and linked those repertoires to cytomegalovirus serostatus. About five DR-DQ haplotypes were handled as single units for association and clustering because linkage in the cohort was strong. Class I and class II HLA loci were covered by the typing at four-digit resolution. The genetic ancestry cluster associated with self-reported Caucasian donors included around 76% of the 398 genotyped donors. An early release covering about 600 HLA-typed donors comprised 250 to 350 gigabases of sequencing data and about 90 million unique TCR sequences. A later genetic analysis used genome-wide SNP genotypes for about 55% of the 666 donors, treating that subset as a discovery cohort. The number of donors typed differed by locus, with about 629-630 for A, B, C, DRB1 and DQB1, more than 500 for DQA1, about 610 for DPA1, and about 450 for DPB1. Donor age, sex, ethnicity and CMV serostatus were collected together with the repertoire data. A later analysis re-analyzed previously published TCR beta repertoires from 500 to 700 donors and added high-resolution HLA genotyping to study TCR occurrence patterns. Across 300 to 400 genotyped donors of the cohort, an average of 235,054 unique TCR beta nucleotide sequences per donor were sequenced, and roughly 20% of those sequences were non-productive. The later analysis used no new phenotypic data to find candidate immune exposures, relying instead on TCR beta sequences and their occurrence across donors.

The cohort was made up of roughly 670 healthy bone marrow donors. At the time of sampling, every cohort member was nominally healthy, though immune exposures that went unrecorded were likely present. The donor tested CMV seropositive and was one of the 289 seropositive cohort members. Every donor gave a peripheral blood sample, and the peripheral blood mononuclear cells from that sample were used for TCR beta sequencing. Genomic DNA extraction from the blood cell samples was performed with the Qiagen DNeasy Blood Extraction Kit. Receptor libraries were prepared by the immunoSEQ multiplex PCR assay. For the multiplex PCR, a mixture combining 60 forward primers for TCR Vbeta segments and 13 reverse primers for TCR Jbeta segments was used. Amplification of the CDR3 region of rearranged TCR beta genes was performed with a multiplex PCR assay on genomic DNA. The Illumina HiSeq System was used to sequence the amplified TCR beta libraries as 87-base-pair reads. Turning to the authors' computational methods: A later analysis tallied about 77 million unique TCR beta chains across the 600 to 700 repertoires, and roughly 11 million of those chains were shared by two or more donors. A nearest-neighbor algorithm error-corrected the raw reads and collapsed the reads into unique sequences, merging closely related sequences to remove PCR and sequencing errors. Alignment of CDR3 sequences to IMGT reference sequences was used to assign V, D and J gene segments. For a sequence to be retained, at least a six-nucleotide match to both a V gene segment and a J gene segment was required. Rearrangements were called productive when the CDR3 lacked stop codons and stayed in frame with V and J; all others were non-productive. Following IMGT convention, CDR3 was defined as the stretch from the second conserved V-encoded cysteine up to the conserved J-encoded phenylalanine. The earlier analysis of some 540 of the donors excluded any sequence lacking an unambiguous match to a single V gene segment. In an earlier analysis of almost 600 of the donors, a V segment was called functional when productive rearrangements were above 56.7%, and segregating when the standard deviation between donors exceeded 5%. A statistical classification framework was built to diagnose cytomegalovirus status from the catalog of TCR beta chain sequences. V and J gene assignment, in a later analysis, came from comparing TCR nucleotide sequences with IMGT/GENE-DB human TR gene sequences. A later analysis assigned CDR3 sequences and most-parsimonious VDJ recombination scenarios with the TCRdist pipeline. In a later analysis, each TCR beta chain was defined by its CDR3 amino acid sequence together with its V-gene family, and reads without a unique V-gene family were excluded. A later analysis removed over 500 highly shared, low-generation-probability nucleotide sequences to deal with suspected cross-contamination and a sequencing artifact. In a later analysis, a clonal expansion index was calculated for each public chain from normalized within-repertoire ranks of inferred template counts. In a later analysis, generation probabilities were computed with a VDJ recombination model fitted to out-of-frame rearrangements, and the resulting probabilities were checked against IGoR. A later analysis scored TCR-TCR, TCR-HLA and TCR-CMV co-occurrence with hypergeometric tests, applying a repertoire-size bias correction to TCR pairs. A later analysis estimated false discovery rates by permuting HLA or CMV assignments 20 times. A later analysis grouped co-occurring TCRs with DBSCAN, adding TCRdist sequence similarity when clustering within HLA-allele-positive subsets. For co-occurrence clustering, repertoires with fewer than 30,000 or more than 120,000 public chains were excluded, along with five repertoires with anomalous nucleotide sharing. TCRdb retrieved this table from immuneACCESS and kept in-frame rearrangements only. Not all clones are present; in checked studies, unresolved V genes account for under half, and no reason is known for the remainder. V, J and clone size are taken as reported in that table, and D and trimming were inferred from the DNA itself. Within this sample are about 180,000 clones, with about 80% of them counted one time only. About 1.5% of the sample is held by the ten biggest clonotypes.

Spanning cysteine to phenylalanine, the CDR3 consists of 15 amino acids. Of the read, only the CDR3 DNA is kept; its 45 bases are in frame from base 1. As encoded in the germline V gene, CDR1 is MNHEY while CDR2 is SVGAGI. V drops 7 bases and J drops 0 bases, leaving 16 bases in between. Overall results and qualifications from the work: When HLA alleles, especially DR and DQ, strongly co-occurred, TCR associations were difficult to assign to individual alleles. CMV serostatus was the only immune exposure information available for the cohort. A later analysis reported that several top co-occurrence clusters appeared linked to parvovirus B19, influenza, CMV and Epstein-Barr virus. Most TCR sequences were seen in very few donors, while some public TCRs were found in many individuals. The study listed 150 to 200 TCR beta chains as associated with cytomegalovirus. A few of the identified cytomegalovirus-associated TCR beta chains were confirmed in vitro to be specific for cytomegalovirus antigens. According to a later genetic analysis, donors in an Asian-associated ancestry cluster had fewer N-insertions in productive TCRs than the approximately 630-donor mean. Presence/absence analyses assumed roughly uniform sequencing depth across donors, an assumption that may not hold. The classifier was reported to diagnose cytomegalovirus status with high specificity and sensitivity in both the original and validation cohorts. A further reported finding was that TCR beta sequences accurately predicted the HLA-A and HLA-B alleles for most subjects in the first cohort. HLA typing was unavailable for some donors at each locus, so association tests used only the typed subset. An earlier analysis of some 560 of the donors showed that most TCR beta V segments appeared in productive rearrangements either about 87% or about 30% of the time, which broadly matched IMGT annotations. According to the authors, the approach could potentially be generalized to other disease states and immunological phenotypes. In a later analysis, most CMV-associated TCR beta chains were found to appear HLA-restricted, with HLA associations seemingly driven largely by CMV exposure. A cluster of highly shared sequence variants was judged likely to be a technical artifact of the sequencing pipeline. In a later analysis, HLA-associated TCR beta chains were found to be more clonally expanded and to have lower generation probabilities than equally common non-associated chains. The earlier analysis of 450 to 700 of the donors excluded approximately 17 rarely observed V segments, including chromosome 9 orphons, because counts were too low. Linkage disequilibrium might explain the correlated functional status among segregating V segments, but an unknown experimental factor could not be ruled out. In a later analysis, the rate of TCR association differed among HLA loci, with DRB1 alleles having the most associated TCRs and HLA-C alleles having the fewest. In a later analysis, some 17,000 TCR beta sequences were associated with specific HLA alleles at a false discovery rate of 0.05. Some IMGT-functional V segments, including TRBV6-2 and TRBV6-3, could not be distinguished by the 87-base-pair reads and were therefore excluded. This cohort had only TCR beta chains sequenced, and the lack of alpha or paired-chain data limited which features could be detected. An association between a missense DCLRE1C variant and V-gene and J-gene trimming of TCR beta chains was found in a later genetic analysis and replicated in an independent cohort.

Concerning this clone: Its antigen remains unidentified. No much larger clone is present one base from it, and per-base qualities are unavailable.

Recombination joined TRBV6-5 with TRBJ2-7; the D gene is possibly TRBD2, with 6 bases matching. The receptor was derived from a woman in her thirties in good health and CMV-seropositive. The sample comprised PBMCs. The CDR3 is CASTPRGGVSYEQYF. The DNA sequence follows: TGTGCCAGCACCCCACGGGGAGGAGTCTCCTACGAGCAGTACTTC.